This T cell receptor (beta chain) derives from a study of T cells in Graves' hyperthyroidism and ophthalmopathy. Using RNA transcripts as the source, TCR beta CDR3 regions were amplified. HTBI primers were employed in a first-round RT-PCR of the TCR CDR3. TCRdb recomputed calls from the multiplex PCR reads with MiXCR, one row per CDR3 protein. Among 250,000 to 300,000 distinct CDR3 sequences listed, roughly 15% were seen once. General study points: Median prediction lead before ophthalmopathy onset was 5 to 7.5 months with the model. Most clonotypes expanded in thyroid above 0.001 were likewise present in blood.

In the case of this clonotype: Its antigen is currently unknown.

The CDR3 consists of 15 residues. The V segment lost 2 bases and the J segment 6 bases; nucleotides outside the gene matches: 7. Germline V CDR1 and CDR2: SGHDN, FVKESK. J is TRBJ1-2 and V is TRBV14, with TRBD1 identical over 9 bases. The material sequenced was blood. The source of this sequence is a woman between 45 and 65 years old with Graves' hyperthyroidism that later progressed to Graves' ophthalmopathy. In DNA form, the CDR3 reads TGTGCCAGCAGCCAATGGCGACAGGGGGTGAATGGCTACACCTTC. It yields the protein CASSQWRQGVNGYTF.